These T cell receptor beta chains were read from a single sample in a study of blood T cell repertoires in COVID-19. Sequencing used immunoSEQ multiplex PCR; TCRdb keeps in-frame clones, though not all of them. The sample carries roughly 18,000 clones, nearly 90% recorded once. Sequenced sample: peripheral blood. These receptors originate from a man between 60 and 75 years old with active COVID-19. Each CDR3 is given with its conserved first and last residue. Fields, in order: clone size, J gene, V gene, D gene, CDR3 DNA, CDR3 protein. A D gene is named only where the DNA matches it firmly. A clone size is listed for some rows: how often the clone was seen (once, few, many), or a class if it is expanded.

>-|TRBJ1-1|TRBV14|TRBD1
TGTGCCAGCAGCCAAGTGGGACAGACTGTACGTGAAGCTTTCTTT
CASSQVGQTVREAFF
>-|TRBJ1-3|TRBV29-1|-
TGTAGCGGGAGGGTTAGAAACACCATATATTTT
CSGRVRNTIYF
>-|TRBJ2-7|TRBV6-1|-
TGTGCCAGCAGTGAAATTTGGGACACTCGCTACGAGCAGTACTTC
CASSEIWDTRYEQYF
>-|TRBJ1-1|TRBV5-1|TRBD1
TGCGCCAGCAGCTTGTCAGGCCAGGGGGCCGTGAACACTGAAGCTTTCTTT
CASSLSGQGAVNTEAFF
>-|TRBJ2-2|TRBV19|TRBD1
TGTGCCAGTAGTCCTTGGGACAGGGGGCAAATCGGGGAGCTGTTTTTT
CASSPWDRGQIGELFF
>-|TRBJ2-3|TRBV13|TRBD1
TGTGCCAGCAGCTTCGGCGGGACAGGGGATACGCAGTATTTT
CASSFGGTGDTQYF
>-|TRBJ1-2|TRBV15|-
TGTGCCACCAGCATAGATAACAGGAGAGGCTACACCTTC
CATSIDNRRGYTF
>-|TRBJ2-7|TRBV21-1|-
TGTGCCAGCAGCAAATCGCGGGGGCCGGGGAAATACGAGCAGTACTTC
CASSKSRGPGKYEQYF
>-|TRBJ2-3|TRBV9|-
TGTGCCAGCAGCGTAGTCGGGGGCACAGATACGCAGTATTTT
CASSVVGGTDTQYF
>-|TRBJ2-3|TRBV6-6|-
TGTGCCAGCAGTCCGCGAGATACGCAGTATTTT
CASSPRDTQYF
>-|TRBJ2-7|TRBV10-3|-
TGTGCCATCAGCGAAAGACAGGACTTTTACGAGCAGTACTTC
CAISERQDFYEQYF
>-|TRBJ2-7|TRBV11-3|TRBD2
TGTGCCAGCAGCTTAGCCGGGACTAGCGGGAGAGGGGAGCAGTACTTC
CASSLAGTSGRGEQYF
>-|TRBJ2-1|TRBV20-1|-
TGCAGTGCTAGTGGAGCCCATGAGCAGTTCTTC
CSASGAHEQFF
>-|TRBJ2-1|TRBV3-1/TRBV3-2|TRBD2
TGTGCCAGCAGCCAAGTGGGGGGGTTAGAGGAGCAGTTCTTC
CASSQVGGLEEQFF
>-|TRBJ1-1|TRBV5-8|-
TGTGCCAGCAGCTTGGTCAATGAGCAACGAGCTTTCTTT
CASSLVNEQRAFF
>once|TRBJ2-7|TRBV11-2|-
TGTGCCAGCAGCCGGGGAGGAATTGTACAGTACTTC
CASSRGGIVQYF
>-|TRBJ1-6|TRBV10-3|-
TGTGCCATCAGTGCCTCGGGTCCCCATTCGCCCCTCCACTTT
CAISASGPHSPLHF
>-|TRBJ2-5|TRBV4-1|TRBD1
TGCGCCAGCAGCCAATGGGCGACAGGGGCAGAGACCCAGTACTTC
CASSQWATGAETQYF
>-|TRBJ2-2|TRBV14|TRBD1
TGTGCCAGCAGCTGGGGACAGAACAACCCCGGGGAGCTGTTTTTT
CASSWGQNNPGELFF
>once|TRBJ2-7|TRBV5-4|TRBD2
TGTGCCAGCAGCCCGGCGGGAGGTCCCCAATACGAGCAGTACTTC
CASSPAGGPQYEQYF
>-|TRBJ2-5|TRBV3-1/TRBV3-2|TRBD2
TGTGCCAGCAGCCCGACTAGCCGGGAGACCCAGTACTTC
CASSPTSRETQYF
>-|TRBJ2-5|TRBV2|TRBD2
TGTGCCAGCAGTGAAACCCGGGGGGGGCTGTGGGAGACCCAGTACTTC
CASSETRGGLWETQYF
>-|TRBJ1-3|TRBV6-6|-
TGTGCCAGCAGATTAAACGCGGACTCTGGAAACACCATATATTTT
CASRLNADSGNTIYF
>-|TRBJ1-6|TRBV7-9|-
TGTGCCAGCAGCTTAGGTGGGGGGTATAATTCACCCCTCCACTTT
CASSLGGGYNSPLHF
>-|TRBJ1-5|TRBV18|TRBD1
TGTGCCAGCTCCCTGGGACAGGGCGGTCAGCCCCAGCATTTT
CASSLGQGGQPQHF
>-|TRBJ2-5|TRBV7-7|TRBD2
TGTGCTAGCAGCTTAGGACTAGCGGGAAATCACCAAGAGACCCAGTACTTC
CASSLGLAGNHQETQYF
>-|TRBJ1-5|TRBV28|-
TGTGCCAGCAGTAAACAGGGCGTAAGCAATCAGCCCCAGCATTTT
CASSKQGVSNQPQHF
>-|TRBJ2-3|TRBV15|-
TGTGCCACCAGCAGAGATTCTTCCGATACGCAGTATTTT
CATSRDSSDTQYF
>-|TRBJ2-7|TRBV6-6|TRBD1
TGTGCCAGCAGTACAGACAGGGAACGGACCTACGAGCAGTACTTC
CASSTDRERTYEQYF
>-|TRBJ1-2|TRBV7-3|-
TGTGCCAGCAGCTTTCCAGGGGCCTATGGCTACACCTTC
CASSFPGAYGYTF
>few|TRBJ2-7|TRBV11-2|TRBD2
TGTGCCAGCAGTCCGGGATTTGGCGGGAGGTTCAGCTCCTACGAGCAGTACTTC
CASSPGFGGRFSSYEQYF
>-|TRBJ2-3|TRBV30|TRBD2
TGTGCCTGGACAGAGCGGGGTCGCACAGATACGCAGTATTTT
CAWTERGRTDTQYF
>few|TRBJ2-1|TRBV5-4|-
TGTGCCAGCAGCTCCTCGAAGGGGGAGAGCTCCTACAATGAGCAGTTCTTC
CASSSSKGESSYNEQFF
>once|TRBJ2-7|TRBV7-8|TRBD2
TGTGCCAGCAGCTACCTCGGCGGGAGCCCTCTTTCCTACGAGCAGTACTTC
CASSYLGGSPLSYEQYF
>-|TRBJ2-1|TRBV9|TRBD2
TGTGCCAGCAGCGTAGGACTAGCGGGATTGGGTAATGAGCAGTTCTTC
CASSVGLAGLGNEQFF
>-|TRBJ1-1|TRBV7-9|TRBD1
TGTGCCAGCAGCTCAAAGAGGACAGGACTTGTTTTCTTT
CASSSKRTGLVFF
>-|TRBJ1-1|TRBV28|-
TGTGCCAGCAGTTTATCCCGCGTGGTGGCTTTCTTT
CASSLSRVVAFF
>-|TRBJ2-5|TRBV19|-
TGTGCCAGTAGTATCGGTCGGCGGAACCAAGAGACCCAGTACTTC
CASSIGRRNQETQYF
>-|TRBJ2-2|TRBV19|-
TGTGCCAGTAGTCCCCCCTCCGGGGAGCTGTTTTTT
CASSPPSGELFF
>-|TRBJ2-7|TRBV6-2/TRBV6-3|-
TGTGCCAGCAGTTACGTCGGGGGCTACGAGCAGTACTTC
CASSYVGGYEQYF
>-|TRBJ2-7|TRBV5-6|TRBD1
TGTGCCAGCAGCCCAGGCAGGGGGACAGGGAATCCCTACGAGCAGTACTTC
CASSPGRGTGNPYEQYF
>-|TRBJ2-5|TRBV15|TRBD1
TGTGCCACCAGCAGAGATTGGGAGACAGGGGGGACCCAGTACTTC
CATSRDWETGGTQYF
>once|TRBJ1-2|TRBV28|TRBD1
TGTGCCAGCAGGCTTACAGGGGGCCGAGGCTACACCTTC
CASRLTGGRGYTF
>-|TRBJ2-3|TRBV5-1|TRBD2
TGCGCCAGCAGCTTAGCGGGGGCCGGCACAGATACGCAGTATTTT
CASSLAGAGTDTQYF
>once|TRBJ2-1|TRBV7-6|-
TGTGCCAGCAGCTTGTCGGCGGGGTCCTACAATGAGCAGTTCTTC
CASSLSAGSYNEQFF
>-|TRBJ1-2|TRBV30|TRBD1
TGTGCCTGGAGTGTTCTGAGGACAGGGCAGTATGGCTACACCTTC
CAWSVLRTGQYGYTF